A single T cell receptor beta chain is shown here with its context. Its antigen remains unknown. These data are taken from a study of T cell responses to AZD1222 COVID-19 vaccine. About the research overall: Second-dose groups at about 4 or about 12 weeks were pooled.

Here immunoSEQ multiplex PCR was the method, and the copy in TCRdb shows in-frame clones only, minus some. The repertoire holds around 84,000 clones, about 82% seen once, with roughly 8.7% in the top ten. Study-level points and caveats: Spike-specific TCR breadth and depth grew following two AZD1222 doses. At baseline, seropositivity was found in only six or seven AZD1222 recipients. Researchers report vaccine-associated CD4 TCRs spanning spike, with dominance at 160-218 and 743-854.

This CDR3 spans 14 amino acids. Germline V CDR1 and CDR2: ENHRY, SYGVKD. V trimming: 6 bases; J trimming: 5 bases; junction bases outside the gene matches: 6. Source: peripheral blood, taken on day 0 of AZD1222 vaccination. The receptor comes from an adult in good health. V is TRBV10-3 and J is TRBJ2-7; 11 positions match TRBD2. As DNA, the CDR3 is TGTGCCATCAGAGACACTAGCGGGAGTAACGAGCAGTACTTC. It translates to CAIRDTSGSNEQYF.